What follows are 3 T cell receptor beta chains derived from one specimen sequenced in a study of post-analysis software for immune sequencing data (dated by TCRdb to 2014 to 2015). No antigens are known for them. Library creation used PCR. Sequencing was performed on an Illumina HiSeq 2500. To reduce PCR and sequencing biases, unique molecular identifiers were built into the TCR beta cDNA libraries. TCRdb reworked the public reads: Q25 trimming with fastp, MiXCR clone assembly, productive beta chains retained. Rows with a matching CDR3 protein are joined into one entry that keeps the most common DNA and genes. The sample has about 400,000 distinct CDR3 sequences on record, less than 40% of them singletons. Around an eighth of the sample is taken by the ten largest. The study at large found these results: Patients showed significantly higher frequencies than controls for 4 or 5 TRBV segments, among them TRBV5-6, TRBV5-1 and TRBV20-1.

Source material: blood. Source of these receptors: a girl between 10 and 17 years old with multiple sclerosis.

This chain joins TRBV20-1 and TRBJ2-7; tentatively, D is TRBD1 (6 bases). The V end lost 4 bases, the J end lost 2 bases, and 9 bases lay between the germline ends. Germline-derived CDR1 and CDR2 are DFQATT and SNEGSKA (reference sequence). The CDR3 is 12 amino acids. CDR3 in amino acids: CSANRETYEQYF. The CDR3 nucleotides read TGCAGTGCTAACAGGGAGACCTACGAGCAGTACTTC.

The chain employs TRBV4-1 and TRBJ2-1; D unresolved. The V gene's germline CDR1 is MGHRA and CDR2 YSYEKL. CDR3 length: 13 amino acids. The V end was cut by 6 bases, the J end by 5 bases, with 11 bases between. The DNA of the CDR3 is TGCGCCAGCAGACTCGGGTTCCACAATGAGCAGTTCTTC. Amino acid sequence: CASRLGFHNEQFF.

V gene TRBV15 combines with J gene TRBJ2-1; tentative D call: TRBD1 (5 bases). V was trimmed by 10 bases and J by 8 bases, leaving 15 bases between them. CDR1 and CDR2 (germline): LNHNV, YYDKDF (reference sequence). The CDR3 has 12 residues. CDR3 sequence reads: CAIPGPADEQFF. The CDR3 nucleotides are TGTGCCATCCCAGGGCCGGCCGATGAGCAGTTCTTC.